This T cell receptor (beta chain) was documented in a study of a mutant IDH1 vaccine in newly diagnosed glioma (TCRdb year 2021). For the study in its entirety: In the chemotherapy-containing groups, vaccination started alongside temozolomide cycles, whereas in patients who had radiotherapy alone it started 4-6 weeks after radiotherapy. Six visits were used for peripheral blood collection: V03 (baseline), V05, V07, V10, V12 and V13. For exploratory analyses, longitudinal TCRB deep sequencing was carried out in some 25 treated patients wherever samples were available. The week-35 safety follow-up took place at visit V12, and the week-47 end of study took place at visit V13. The roughly 32 treated patients were roughly 62% male and roughly 40% female, with a mean age of roughly 42 years. Before enrollment, most patients had been given radiochemotherapy with temozolomide as standard therapy, while the rest had received either radiotherapy alone or temozolomide alone. Overall study outcomes, separate from this receptor: Changes in the top peripheral T cell clonotypes picked up by TCRB sequencing did not appear to be linked to pseudoprogression. Vaccine-induced immune responses across multiple MHC alleles were detected in 85% to 95% of patients. The authors stated that sample limitations prevented analyses of patient blood samples from being reproduced. Availability determined which PBMC samples were chosen for TCRB deep sequencing.

The receptor library was made with the immunoSEQ multiplex PCR assay. Rearranged TCR beta chain sequences were amplified with the hsTCRB Kit following the manufacturer's protocol. An Illumina MiSeq was used to sequence the TCRB libraries. As for how the authors treated the data: The kit vendor's proprietary platform handled demultiplexing, trimming and gene mapping. In its TCRdb copy, this immuneACCESS table keeps in-frame sequences only and misses some clones. Where compared with another copy, unresolved V genes explain less than half of these, and the others have no known cause. The V and J calls and clone size were taken over from that table, and D and trimming were inferred from the DNA. Here the sample has about 42,000 clones; 83% occur a single time. Of the sample, roughly 5.5% falls within the top ten clones. Interpreted using the paper, the time point label stands for: week 35, safety follow-up. Every vaccine dose consisted of 300 ug of a 20-mer mutant IDH1 peptide in Montanide, administered subcutaneously together with topical imiquimod. Eight vaccinations were administered to patients in weeks 1, 3, 5, 7, 11, 15, 19 and 23, corresponding to visits V03 through V10. Donors had newly diagnosed WHO grade 3 or 4 IDH1-mutant astrocytomas with loss of nuclear ATRX. The samples were drawn from NOA16, a multicentre, single-arm, open-label phase I trial in Germany that tested a mutant IDH1 peptide vaccine in humans for the first time. The DNeasy Blood and Tissue Kit was used to extract genomic DNA from EDTA blood for TCRB sequencing.

This clone was recorded only once. Its target antigen remains unknown. Base-call qualities are not available, and no considerably larger clone is one nucleotide away. The input for sequencing was PBMCs, taken from a glioma patient whose treatment included an IDH1 peptide vaccine. This sequence originates from a woman aged 45-59 years with glioma.

The CDR3 in this case is CASSFRQISYEQYF. The nucleotide sequence reads TGTGCCAGCAGCTTTCGACAGATCTCCTACGAGCAGTACTTC. The sequence links TRBV7-2 to TRBJ2-7; the D gene is possibly TRBD1, with 5 bases matching. The germline ends are 9 bases apart after V is trimmed by 3 bases and J by 0 bases. The germline V gene sets CDR1 to SGHTA and CDR2 to FQGNSA. From the cysteine through the phenylalanine, the CDR3 covers 14 amino acids. The only DNA kept is the CDR3, 42 bases in frame from the first base.